The rows below give T cell receptor beta chains drawn from one sample of a study of blood T cell repertoires in COVID-19. Measured with immunoSEQ multiplex PCR; TCRdb has only the in-frame clones, and not every one. The table includes just over 250,000 clones, about nine tenths detected once. Specimen: peripheral blood. These receptors all stem from a person under 35 with COVID-19, enrolled during active disease. Both conserved end residues are part of each CDR3. Each record gives: V gene, J gene, clone size, D gene, CDR3 DNA, CDR3 protein. The D gene is left open where the match is weak. Only part of the rows carry a size: once, few, many, or a class if the clone is expanded.

TRBV5-5	TRBJ2-7	NA	TRBD2	TGTGCCAGCAGCTTGGCTAGCGGGAGTCCTCCCGAGCAGTACTTC	CASSLASGSPPEQYF
TRBV6-5	TRBJ1-2	NA	NA	TGTGCCAGCAGTTCCCCCTCTAATGGCTACACCTTC	CASSSPSNGYTF
TRBV7-2	TRBJ2-3	NA	TRBD1	TGTGCCAGCACCTCAGGGGGCGGGGCGCAGTATTTT	CASTSGGGAQYF
TRBV4-2	TRBJ1-3	NA	NA	TGTGCCAGCAGCCAAGATCCTCGTGGAGCTGGAAACACCATATATTTT	CASSQDPRGAGNTIYF
TRBV28	TRBJ2-3	NA	TRBD2	TGTGCCAGCAGTTTATTATCGGCTAGCGGCCGCACAGATACGCAGTATTTT	CASSLLSASGRTDTQYF
TRBV15	TRBJ1-1	NA	NA	TGTGCCACCAGCAGAGAAAGCCCAGGGGTCACTGAAGCTTTCTTT	CATSRESPGVTEAFF
TRBV5-5	TRBJ1-2	NA	TRBD1	TGTGCCAGCAGCAGCTCCGTTCAGGGGGCCTTGAGGGGCTACACCTTC	CASSSSVQGALRGYTF
TRBV5-5	TRBJ2-1	NA	TRBD1	TGTGCCAGCAGCCCCGACCCGGGACAGTACAATGAGCAGTTCTTC	CASSPDPGQYNEQFF
TRBV10-3	TRBJ1-1	few	NA	TGTGCCATCAGCCAGGATGTGAACACTGAAGCTTTCTTT	CAISQDVNTEAFF
TRBV10-3	TRBJ2-7	NA	NA	TGTGCCCCTCCCGGAGGGGGGGTCAGCTCCTACGAGCAGTACTTC	CAPPGGGVSSYEQYF
TRBV24-1	TRBJ1-2	once	TRBD1	TGTGCCACCAGTGATCCGAGGACAGGGGGCGTGGATGGCTACACCTTC	CATSDPRTGGVDGYTF
TRBV28	TRBJ2-7	NA	TRBD1	TGTGCCACCGACAGGGGGCCCTACGAGCAGTACTTC	CATDRGPYEQYF
TRBV6-5	TRBJ2-7	NA	NA	TGTGCCAGCAGTTCCCCGAACGGTCCCCACGAGCAGTACTTC	CASSSPNGPHEQYF
TRBV28	TRBJ1-1	NA	NA	TGTGCCAGCAGTTTGGAGGGGAACACTGAAGCTTTCTTT	CASSLEGNTEAFF
TRBV2	TRBJ2-7	NA	NA	TGTGCCAGCAGTACTGACAGTAGTTACGAGCAGTACTTC	CASSTDSSYEQYF
TRBV5-1	TRBJ2-5	once	TRBD1	TGCGCCAGCTGTCCAGGGGGAGTAGGCCAAGAGACCCAGTACTTC	CASCPGGVGQETQYF
TRBV7-2	TRBJ1-1	NA	NA	TGTGCCAGCAGCTTTATCAGCACTGAAGCTTTCTTT	CASSFISTEAFF
TRBV11-2	TRBJ1-4	once	TRBD1	TGTGCCAGCAGCTTAGTAGGACAGGGGCGATACTTAACTAATGAAAAACTGTTTTTT	CASSLVGQGRYLTNEKLFF
TRBV4-1	TRBJ2-7	NA	NA	TGCGCCAGCAGCCATCTCGGTGACTACGAGCAGTACTTC	CASSHLGDYEQYF
TRBV9	TRBJ1-6	NA	NA	TGTGCCAGCAGCCCCTCGACAGTCCTTAATTCACCCCTCCACTTT	CASSPSTVLNSPLHF
TRBV5-1	TRBJ1-3	NA	TRBD1	TGCGCCAGCAGCTTGGGTTTTCGGACAGGGGCTCCACTCTCTGGAAACACCATATATTTT	CASSLGFRTGAPLSGNTIYF
TRBV7-2	TRBJ2-2	NA	NA	TGTGCCAGCAGCTCCGTGACTAGTAGCACCGGGGAGCTGTTTTTT	CASSSVTSSTGELFF
TRBV3-1/TRBV3-2	TRBJ2-1	NA	NA	TGTGCCAGCAGCCACGAGGGTGATGAGCAGTTCTTC	CASSHEGDEQFF
TRBV27	TRBJ2-7	NA	TRBD1	TGTGCCAGCAGTTGGGGGGGACAGGGATTCTACGAGCAGTACTTC	CASSWGGQGFYEQYF
TRBV3-1/TRBV3-2	TRBJ1-6	NA	NA	TGTGCCAGCAAGTCACAGGGATATGAGTCACCCCTCCACTTT	CASKSQGYESPLHF
TRBV3-1/TRBV3-2	TRBJ2-7	NA	TRBD2	TGTGCCAGCAGCCAAGCCCCTGGGGGTAGCGGGAGGGCCGGGCCTTACTACGAGCAGTACTTC	CASSQAPGGSGRAGPYYEQYF
TRBV28	TRBJ2-4	NA	TRBD2	TGTGCCAGCTCCCGGGGGGAACTAGCCAAAAACATTCAGTACTTC	CASSRGELAKNIQYF
TRBV28	TRBJ1-1	NA	NA	TGTGCCAGCTCTTGGATTGGAGGCGCTGAAGCTTTCTTT	CASSWIGGAEAFF